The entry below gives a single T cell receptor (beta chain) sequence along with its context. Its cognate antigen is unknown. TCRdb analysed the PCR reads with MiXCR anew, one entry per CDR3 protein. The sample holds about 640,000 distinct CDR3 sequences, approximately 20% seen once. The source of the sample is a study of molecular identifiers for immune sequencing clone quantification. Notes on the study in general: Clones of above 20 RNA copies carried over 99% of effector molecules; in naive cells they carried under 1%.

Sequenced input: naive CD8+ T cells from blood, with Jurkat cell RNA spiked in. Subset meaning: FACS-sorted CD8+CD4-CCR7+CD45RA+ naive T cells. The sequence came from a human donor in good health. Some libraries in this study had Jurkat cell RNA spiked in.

CDR3 bases: TGTGCCAGCAGCCTGATGACAACGGGAGAAAGCTCCTACGAGCAGTACTTC. Its translation is CASSLMTTGESSYEQYF. The chain uses TRBV2 and TRBJ2-7, with a possible D match to TRBD2 (6 bases). This CDR3 has 17 amino acids. The ends were cut back, 6 bases at V and 0 bases at J, with 21 bases in the middle. Per germline, CDR1 SNHLY and CDR2 FYNNEI.